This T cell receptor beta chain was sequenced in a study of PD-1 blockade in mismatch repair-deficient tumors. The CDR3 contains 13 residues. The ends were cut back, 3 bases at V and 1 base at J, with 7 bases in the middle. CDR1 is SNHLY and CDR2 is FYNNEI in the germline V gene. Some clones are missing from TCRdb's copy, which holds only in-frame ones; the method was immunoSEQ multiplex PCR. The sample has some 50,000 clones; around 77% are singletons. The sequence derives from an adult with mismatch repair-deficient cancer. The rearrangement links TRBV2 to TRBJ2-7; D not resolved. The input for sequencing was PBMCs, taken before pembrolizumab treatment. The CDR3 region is CASSDSLSYEQYF. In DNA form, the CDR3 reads TGTGCCAGCAGTGACAGTCTGTCCTACGAGCAGTACTTC.